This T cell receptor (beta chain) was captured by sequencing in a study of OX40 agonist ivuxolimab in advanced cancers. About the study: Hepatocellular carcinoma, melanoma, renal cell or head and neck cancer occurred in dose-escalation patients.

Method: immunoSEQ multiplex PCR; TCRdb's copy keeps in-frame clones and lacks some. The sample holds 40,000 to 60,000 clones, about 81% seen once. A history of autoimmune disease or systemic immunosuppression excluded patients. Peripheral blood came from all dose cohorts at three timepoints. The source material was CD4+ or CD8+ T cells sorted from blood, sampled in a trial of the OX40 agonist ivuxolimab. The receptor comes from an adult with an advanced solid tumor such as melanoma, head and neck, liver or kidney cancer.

This CDR3 reads CASSFRLAGVAYEQYF. DNA for the CDR3: TGTGCCAGCAGCTTCCGGCTAGCGGGAGTCGCCTACGAGCAGTACTTC. V gene TRBV11-2 combines with J gene TRBJ2-7; 10 bases are a match to TRBD2. V shed 3 bases, J shed 2 bases, and the junction held 7 bases outside the gene matches. The CDR3 is 16 residues long. Germline V gene lookup returns CDR1 SGHAT and CDR2 FQNNGV.